This TCR beta chain came from a study of CD8+CD57+ T cells in acquired aplastic anemia. Whole-study context: Sorting CD4+ and CD8+ cells gave DNA averaging approximately 3 ug. Findings of the study overall: Patients and controls shared 25 to 35 CD8+ CDR3 sequences, highly expressed in patients. Any difference that existed in CD8+ Simpson's diversity between patients and controls was not significant.

This clonotype has at least ten counts. Antigen: not known. From germline, CDR1 is LNHDA and CDR2 SQIVND (reference sequence). The CDR3 has 13 amino acids. V was trimmed by 3 bases and J by 4 bases, leaving 6 bases between them. Profiling of TCR beta VDJ combinations and CDR3 sequences used genomic DNA as template. MiXCR, applied by TCRdb to the reads, yields one record per CDR3 protein. The sample has 250,000 to 300,000 distinct CDR3 sequences; approximately 55% are singletons. The V and J genes are TRBV19 and TRBJ2-2; D unclear. The TCR originated in a human donor with severe aplastic anemia or a healthy control (not recorded which). Sequencing used sorted CD4+, CD8+, or CD8+CD57+ T cells (not recorded which) from PBMCs. CDR3 residues: CASSIVRTGELFF. For the CDR3, the DNA is TGTGCCAGTAGTATTGTCCGCACCGGGGAGCTGTTTTTT.